Below are 27 T cell receptor beta chains sequenced from a single sample in a study of cytomegalovirus exposure and HLA in healthy donors listed by TCRdb under 2017. The library was generated by the immunoSEQ multiplex PCR assay. The multiplex PCR relied on a mix of 60 forward primers for TCR Vbeta segments and 13 reverse primers for TCR Jbeta segments. TCRdb provides this immuneACCESS table in a form limited to in-frame rearrangements. Some clones are lacking; in checked studies, under half of them reflect an unresolved V gene, and why the rest are absent is not known. Across this sample there are some 200,000 clones, with approximately 80% seen only once. The top ten constitute about 2.4% of the sample. The sample was PBMCs. All receptors derive from a woman aged 45-65 years in good health and CMV-seropositive.

This rearrangement joins TRBV5-4 to TRBJ2-7; tentatively, D is TRBD2 (6 bases). Trimming shortened V by 2 bases and J by 3 bases, and 9 bases separated the two germline ends. The CDR3 spans 13 residues. Looked up from germline, CDR1 is SGHNT and CDR2 is YYREEE (reference sequence). CDR3 region: CASSFGGVYEQYF. CDR3 sequence (DNA): TGTGCCAGCAGCTTCGGGGGTGTCTACGAGCAGTACTTC.

This clone was seen a handful of times. The rearrangement joins TRBV7-8 to TRBJ2-3; D not resolved. Per germline, CDR1 SGHVS and CDR2 FQNEAQ. The V end lost 1 base, the J end lost 1 base, and 3 bases lay between the germline ends. This CDR3 contains 13 residues. The CDR3 protein is CASSLGRTDTQYF. The DNA of the CDR3 is TGTGCCAGCAGCTTAGGGCGCACAGATACGCAGTATTTT.

The chain links TRBV6-1 to TRBJ2-5; 10 bases line up with TRBD1. The CDR3 has 14 amino acids. J gave up 7 bases and V 6 bases, and 8 bases lay outside the gene matches. The germline CDR1 and CDR2 sequences are MNHNS and SASEGT. CDR3 sequence: CASRPDRGFGTQYF. Here the CDR3 DNA reads TGTGCCAGCAGACCGGACAGGGGGTTTGGGACCCAGTACTTC.

The chain is built from TRBV4-1 and TRBJ2-7, with TRBD1 matching 11 bases. The V gene's germline CDR1 is MGHRA and CDR2 YSYEKL. Losses at the gene ends were 1 base for V and 5 bases for J; bases not matched to a gene: 4. This CDR3 comprises 15 residues. The CDR3 here is CASSQVRDRGNEQYF. DNA of the CDR3: TGCGCCAGCAGCCAAGTACGGGACAGGGGGAACGAGCAGTACTTC.

V is TRBV5-6 and J is TRBJ1-1; D is ambiguous. The V gene's germline CDR1 is SGHDT and CDR2 YYEEEE. Between the trimmed V and J ends, which lost 2 bases and 5 bases, there was a span of 10 bases. The CDR3 extends over 13 amino acids. The CDR3 loop reads CASSFFRGTEAFF. As DNA, the CDR3 is TGTGCCAGCAGCTTCTTCAGAGGAACTGAAGCTTTCTTT.

This clone was seen a few times. The genes are TRBV11-2 and TRBJ2-3, with D possibly matching TRBD2 (6 bases). Germline CDR1 SGHAT, CDR2 FQNNGV. The CDR3 is 15 residues long. V gave up 1 base and J gave up 6 bases, with 14 bases separating them. The CDR3 nucleotides are TGTGCCAGCAGCTTAGGGGCGAGGGGAGGTGATACGCAGTATTTT. As protein: CASSLGARGGDTQYF.

The CDR3 coding sequence is TGTGCCACCAGCAGTAGGACAGGGGGAAATTCACCCCTCCACTTT. Translating gives CATSSRTGGNSPLHF. The rearrangement links TRBV15 to TRBJ1-6; 10 bases fit TRBD1. V lost 3 bases to trimming and J lost 7 bases; unmatched junction nucleotides: 3. Germline V gene lookup returns CDR1 LNHNV and CDR2 YYDKDF (reference sequence). The CDR3 runs 15 residues.

As regards this clone: One junction end disagrees with the germline gene, perhaps due to a read error. The rearrangement joins TRBV7-7 to TRBJ2-3; TRBD2 is a possible D gene (5 bases). The CDR3 is 14 residues long. From germline, CDR1 is SSHAT and CDR2 FNYEAQ (reference sequence). The CDR3 region is CASSLLGGTDTQYF. The CDR3 DNA follows: TGTGCTAGCAGCTTACTCGGCGGGACAGATACGCAGTATTTT. Full variable domain (rest looked up from reference TRBV7-7 and TRBJ2-3): GAGVSQSPRYKVTKRGQDVTLRCDPISSHATLYWYQQALGQGPEFLTYFNYEAQPDKSGLPSDRFSAERPEGSISTLTIQRTEQRDSAMYRCASSLLGGTDTQYFGPGTRLTVL.

This clone was observed a single time. The chain couples TRBV7-9 to TRBJ1-4, with 9 bases lining up with TRBD1. Germline CDR1 and CDR2: SEHNR and FQNEAQ (reference sequence). The CDR3 is made up of 14 amino acids. Losses at the gene ends were 4 bases for V and 8 bases for J; bases not matched to a gene: 5. CDR3 DNA: TGTGCCAGCAGCTCCGGGACAGGGAAGGAAAAACTGTTTTTT. It specifies CASSSGTGKEKLFF.

This chain joins TRBV5-1 and TRBJ1-6; 12 bases align to TRBD1. The CDR3 length is 16 residues. Losses at the gene ends were 0 bases for V and 7 bases for J; bases not matched to a gene: 2. The germline V gene encodes CDR1 SGHRS and CDR2 YFSETQ. The CDR3 loop reads CASSLGDRGLNSPLHF. CDR3 sequence (DNA): TGCGCCAGCAGCTTGGGGGACAGGGGGCTCAATTCACCCCTCCACTTT.

The gene calls are TRBV5-1 and TRBJ2-1; 14 nucleotides match TRBD2. The ends lost 3 bases at V and 9 bases at J; junction bases unmatched: 8. CDR3 length: 16 amino acids. Per the germline V gene, CDR1 is SGHRS and CDR2 is YFSETQ. This chain's CDR3 is CASSSRTSGGSGEQFF. In DNA, the CDR3 is TGCGCCAGCAGCTCGCGGACTAGCGGGGGGAGCGGTGAGCAGTTCTTC.

CDR3 bases: TGTGCCAGCAGCCTGGGGGCAAACAACTACGAGCAGTACTTC. This translates into CASSLGANNYEQYF. The chain employs TRBV7-8 and TRBJ2-7; a possible D gene is TRBD1 (6 bases). CDR3 length: 14 amino acids. Trimming left V 5 bases short and J 3 bases short, with 14 bases between. The V gene's germline CDR1 is SGHVS and CDR2 FQNEAQ.

The rearrangement uses TRBV2 and TRBJ2-2; TRBD2 aligns across 8 bases. Per germline, CDR1 SNHLY and CDR2 FYNNEI. CDR3 size: 15 residues. After removal of 5 bases from V and 7 bases from J, the junction contained 9 bases not matched to a gene. The CDR3 DNA follows: TGTGCCAGCAGTAACGGGGGGGCCTTTGGCGGGGAGCTGTTTTTT. It specifies CASSNGGAFGGELFF.

This chain joins TRBV28 and TRBJ2-3, with 10 bases identical to TRBD1. The length of the CDR3 is 15 residues. V dropped 2 bases and J dropped 4; count of bases not matched to a gene: 3. CDR1 is MDHEN, CDR2 SYDVKM, per germline. The CDR3 protein is CASSLPGQGSDTQYF. CDR3 in DNA: TGTGCCAGCAGTTTACCGGGACAGGGGTCAGATACGCAGTATTTT. Looking up the rest from reference TRBV28 and TRBJ2-3 gives the full variable domain: DVKVTQSSRYLVKRTGEKVFLECVQDMDHENMFWYRQDPGLGLRLIYFSYDVKMKEKGDIPEGYSVSREKKERFSLILESASTNQTSMYLCASSLPGQGSDTQYFGPGTRLTVL.

The chain uses TRBV18 and TRBJ1-5, with a tentative D call TRBD1 (5 bases). Germline CDR1 reads KGHSH; CDR2 reads LQKENI. There are 12 residues in the CDR3. The germline V and J ends were trimmed by 8 bases and 4 bases, with 9 bases remaining between them. Here the CDR3 DNA reads TGTGCCAGCGAAGACAGTAATCAGCCCCAGCATTTT. Protein: CASEDSNQPQHF.

This clone was seen a few times. The chain couples TRBV2 to TRBJ2-5; possibly TRBD2 for D (6 bases). Trimming removed 8 bases from V and 4 bases from J, with 14 bases in between. CDR3 length: 13 amino acids. Germline assignment: CDR1 SNHLY and CDR2 FYNNEI. The CDR3 bases are TGTGCCAGCGGCCAAGGGGAGGCAGAGACCCAGTACTTC. This sequence encodes CASGQGEAETQYF.

The chain links TRBV7-2 to TRBJ2-7; no clear D. V was clipped by 6 bases and J by 0 bases, with 6 bases between them. Germline V gives CDR1 SGHTA, CDR2 FQGNSA. The CDR3 has 12 amino acids. CDR3 in DNA: TGTGCCAGCAGTTATCTCTCCTACGAGCAGTACTTC. This gives the protein CASSYLSYEQYF. The full variable domain, in which reference TRBV7-2 and TRBJ2-7 provide the parts outside the CDR3, is GAGVSQSPSNKVTEKGKDVELRCDPISGHTALYWYRQSLGQGLEFLIYFQGNSAPDKSGLPSDRFSAERTGGSVSTLTIQRTQQEDSAVYLCASSYLSYEQYFGPGTRLTVT.

The chain carries TRBV5-6 and TRBJ2-5, with TRBD2 matching over 7 bases. The CDR3 totals 14 residues. CDR1 and CDR2 from the germline V gene are SGHDT and YYEEEE. J was trimmed by 2 bases and V by 4 bases; bases with no gene match: 5. CDR3 DNA: TGTGCCAGCAGCCCGGCGGGACTACAAGAGACCCAGTACTTC. Residues: CASSPAGLQETQYF. Supplemented by reference TRBV5-6 and TRBJ2-5, the full variable domain reads DAGVTQSPTHLIKTRGQQVTLRCSPKSGHDTVSWYQQALGQGPQFIFQYYEEEERQRGNFPDRFSGHQFPNYSSELNVNALLLGDSALYLCASSPAGLQETQYFGPGTRLLVL.

The chain is built from TRBV2 and TRBJ1-3, with 8 bases aligning to TRBD1. Germline CDR1 and CDR2: SNHLY and FYNNEI. CDR3 length: 12 residues. The trim removed 6 bases at V and 8 bases at J, leaving 3 bases unmatched. The CDR3 coding sequence is TGTGCCAGCAGAACAGGGGGGGACACCATATATTTT. Encoded protein: CASRTGGDTIYF.

This chain uses TRBV5-8 with TRBJ2-7; the D gene is possibly TRBD2 (6 bases). CDR3 size: 15 residues. The germline V gene encodes CDR1 SGHTS and CDR2 YDEGEE. V lost 4 bases, J lost 5 bases, and 19 bases lay in between. CDR3 residues: CASSHWLDGEDEQYF. The DNA for the CDR3 is TGTGCCAGCAGCCATTGGTTAGACGGGGAGGACGAGCAGTACTTC.

This clone has ten or more counts. The chain is built from TRBV9 and TRBJ1-4, with 7 bases matching TRBD1. The junction had 2 bases not matched to a gene; V was cut back by 1 base and J by 8 bases. The CDR3 covers 13 residues. Looked up from germline, CDR1 is SGDLS and CDR2 is YYNGEE. For the CDR3, the DNA is TGTGCCAGCAGCGTATCAGGGGGGGAAAAACTGTTTTTT. Translating gives CASSVSGGEKLFF.

This chain uses TRBV5-1 with TRBJ1-2; TRBD1 aligns across 7 bases. With V trimmed by 3 bases and J by 6 bases, 11 bases remained unmatched. The CDR3 is 15 amino acids. Germline V gene lookup returns CDR1 SGHRS and CDR2 YFSETQ. The CDR3, as DNA: TGCGCCAGCAGCTCAGACACAGGGGTCCGCAATGGCTACACCTTC. This codes for CASSSDTGVRNGYTF. Filled out from reference TRBV5-1 and TRBJ1-2, the complete variable domain reads KAGVTQTPRYLIKTRGQQVTLSCSPISGHRSVSWYQQTPGQGLQFLFEYFSETQRNKGNFPGRFSGRQFSNSRSEMNVSTLELGDSALYLCASSSDTGVRNGYTFGSGTRLTVV.

The chain has TRBV10-2 and TRBJ2-5, with 11 bases fitting TRBD2. V was clipped by 7 bases and J by 1 base; unmatched bases: 8. Per the germline V gene, CDR1 is WSHSY and CDR2 is SAAADI. This CDR3 comprises 16 residues. The CDR3 region has the DNA TGCGCCAGCACCCACGGGACTAGCGGACTCCAAGAGACCCAGTACTTC. As protein: CASTHGTSGLQETQYF.

This clone was found a few times. The same CDR3 also results from other DNA sequences found in this sample. The chain links TRBV5-6 to TRBJ1-2; D is possibly TRBD1 (6 bases). The CDR3 is made up of 13 amino acids. Per germline, CDR1 SGHDT and CDR2 YYEEEE. The germline V and J ends were trimmed by 0 bases and 4 bases, with 7 bases remaining between them. CDR3 region: CASSLGGGYGYTF. DNA for the CDR3: TGTGCCAGCAGCTTGGGAGGGGGCTATGGCTACACCTTC.

The rearrangement joins TRBV5-1 to TRBJ1-4, with a possible D match to TRBD1 (5 bases). Trimming took off 0 bases at V and 8 bases at J, with 11 bases between the two ends. Germline assignment: CDR1 SGHRS and CDR2 YFSETQ. The CDR3 runs to 14 residues. This CDR3 is CASSLDSYREKLFF. The DNA for the CDR3 is TGCGCCAGCAGCTTGGATTCCTACAGGGAAAAACTGTTTTTT.

This chain uses TRBV10-2 with TRBJ1-5; the D gene is possibly TRBD1 (5 bases). This CDR3 is 11 amino acids long. Trimming cost V 6 bases and J 12 bases, with 12 bases left between them. Germline values: CDR1 WSHSY, CDR2 SAAADI. The CDR3 loop reads CASRQGFFQHF. In nucleotides, the CDR3 is TGCGCCAGCAGGCAGGGTTTCTTCCAGCATTTT.

This sequence joins TRBV6-4 and TRBJ2-3; 12 bases fit TRBD2. The V gene end was trimmed by 4 bases and the J gene end by 5 bases; junction bases not matched to a gene: 13. Germline V gene sequence: CDR1 MRHNA, CDR2 SNTAGT. This CDR3 is built from 18 residues. The CDR3 sequence is CASSVTSGGFMAGDTQYF. The CDR3 nucleotides are TGTGCCAGCAGTGTCACTAGCGGGGGGTTTATGGCAGGAGATACGCAGTATTTT.